A selection of T cell receptor beta chains follows, all from one sample in a study of vaccination and CD4 T cells after COVID-19. The antigens of these receptors remain unknown. MiXCR, run by TCRdb on the PCR reads, gives a single entry per CDR3 protein. The sample gives approximately 3,800 distinct CDR3 sequences, 40% to 45% of which show up once; approximately 50% is in the top ten. What was sequenced was CD4+ T cells from blood, cultured in vitro. The receptor set was obtained from a human donor who had recovered from COVID-19. Each CDR3 is given with its conserved first and last residue.

j_gene: TRBJ2-6
v_gene: TRBV12-3/TRBV12-4
CDR3aa: CASRSSARAYQGANVLTF

j_gene: TRBJ2-3
v_gene: TRBV20-1
CDR3aa: CSAPGTSGTTSTDTQYF

j_gene: TRBJ2-2
v_gene: TRBV9
CDR3aa: CASSVFSGGAYGELFF

j_gene: TRBJ1-2
v_gene: TRBV5-4
CDR3aa: CASSLAVRGATGYTF

j_gene: TRBJ2-3
v_gene: TRBV19
CDR3aa: CASSATGADTQYF

j_gene: TRBJ2-7
v_gene: TRBV6-5
CDR3aa: CASSSNRGSYEQYF

j_gene: TRBJ2-5
v_gene: TRBV20-1
CDR3aa: CSARPSGTPETQYF

j_gene: TRBJ1-2
v_gene: TRBV12-3/TRBV12-4
CDR3aa: CASSPAGYYGYTF

j_gene: TRBJ2-1
v_gene: TRBV19
CDR3aa: CASSLWGQRYNEQFF

j_gene: TRBJ2-2
v_gene: TRBV7-8
CDR3aa: CASSLARNTGELFF

j_gene: TRBJ2-3
v_gene: TRBV5-8
CDR3aa: CASRRLAGTDTQYF

j_gene: TRBJ2-7
v_gene: TRBV4-3
CDR3aa: CASSQGATSLDEQYF

j_gene: TRBJ1-6
v_gene: TRBV4-3
CDR3aa: CASSQDRREDSPLHF

j_gene: TRBJ1-1
v_gene: TRBV12-3/TRBV12-4
CDR3aa: CASIPLGMNTEAFF

j_gene: TRBJ2-1
v_gene: TRBV14
CDR3aa: CASSQDLGGQYYVEQFF

j_gene: TRBJ2-3
v_gene: TRBV4-3
CDR3aa: CASSQELAGTDTQYF

j_gene: TRBJ1-1
v_gene: TRBV7-9
CDR3aa: CASSLNVGGAFF

j_gene: TRBJ2-5
v_gene: TRBV19
CDR3aa: CASSILRTGGAGRETQYF

j_gene: TRBJ1-1
v_gene: TRBV7-9
CDR3aa: CASTTGQVAFF

j_gene: TRBJ2-3
v_gene: TRBV18
CDR3aa: CASSREMGTSTDTQYF

j_gene: TRBJ2-5
v_gene: TRBV7-9
CDR3aa: CASSLVRDSETQYF

j_gene: TRBJ2-7
v_gene: TRBV6-1
CDR3aa: CASSEGAGGGEQYF

j_gene: TRBJ2-7
v_gene: TRBV27
CDR3aa: CASSKYSPHPPSSYSYEQYF

j_gene: TRBJ1-1
v_gene: TRBV27
CDR3aa: CASSLRQNTEAFF

j_gene: TRBJ1-4
v_gene: TRBV20-1
CDR3aa: CSASWTTNEKLFF

j_gene: TRBJ1-5
v_gene: TRBV19
CDR3aa: CASSRQGGGQPQHF

j_gene: TRBJ2-1
v_gene: TRBV5-1
CDR3aa: CASSLLASGGNEQFF

j_gene: TRBJ2-5
v_gene: TRBV6-1
CDR3aa: CASRAPLDDETQYF

j_gene: TRBJ2-3
v_gene: TRBV6-5
CDR3aa: CASSYRPAGTDTQYF

j_gene: TRBJ2-3
v_gene: TRBV19
CDR3aa: CASSMNRLAGGGSTDTQYF

j_gene: TRBJ2-7
v_gene: TRBV20-1
CDR3aa: CSARDGLAGEQYF

j_gene: TRBJ2-2
v_gene: TRBV7-2
CDR3aa: CASSSQGQGGIAGELFF

j_gene: TRBJ2-3
v_gene: TRBV19
CDR3aa: CASSNLVTDTQYF

j_gene: TRBJ2-3
v_gene: TRBV11-3
CDR3aa: CASSPQRATDTQYF

j_gene: TRBJ1-4
v_gene: TRBV7-9
CDR3aa: CASSLGGHPNEKLFF

j_gene: TRBJ1-2
v_gene: TRBV18
CDR3aa: CASSPTVGSYGYTF

j_gene: TRBJ2-5
v_gene: TRBV7-7
CDR3aa: CASSLGWQETQYF

j_gene: TRBJ2-3
v_gene: TRBV12-3/TRBV12-4
CDR3aa: CASRVAGGTDTQYF

j_gene: TRBJ2-5
v_gene: TRBV20-1
CDR3aa: CSARDPWLQETQYF

j_gene: TRBJ1-5
v_gene: TRBV9
CDR3aa: CASSVIWQGNQPQHF

j_gene: TRBJ2-2
v_gene: TRBV7-9
CDR3aa: CASSPRGGDTGELFF

j_gene: TRBJ1-5
v_gene: TRBV19
CDR3aa: CASSTGTAAVGPNQPQHF

j_gene: TRBJ2-7
v_gene: TRBV20-1
CDR3aa: CSAPGPTSGSSYEQYF

j_gene: TRBJ2-6
v_gene: TRBV6-5
CDR3aa: CASSYSWESGANVLTF

j_gene: TRBJ2-7
v_gene: TRBV10-3
CDR3aa: CAISIGAEREQYF

j_gene: TRBJ1-2
v_gene: TRBV7-2
CDR3aa: CASSLVRAYGYTF

j_gene: TRBJ2-7
v_gene: TRBV29-1
CDR3aa: CSVEDRIRDRGTYEQYF